The next 11 T cell receptor beta chains were all read from a single sample in a study of tumor-infiltrating lymphocytes in primary liver carcinoma. Germline DNA was extracted too, while blood RNA derived from unsorted whole blood. A constant-region primer served to make TCR beta cDNA from about 530 ng total RNA. It was through three nested multiplex PCR rounds of slightly modified ARM-PCR that TCR beta libraries arose. With TRBV1-TRBV30 forward primers and a C-beta reverse primer, the first two PCR rounds were run for approximately 9 cycles each. TCRdb ran MiXCR on the multiplex PCR reads and lists one entry per CDR3 protein. This sample has a few hundred thousand distinct CDR3 sequences, with 45% to 70% found just once. Sequenced input: peripheral blood. The origin of the receptors is a woman aged 30 to 39 with primary liver carcinoma and hepatitis B virus infection.

V usage is TRBV5-1 and J usage is TRBJ1-3, with D unresolved. Germline CDR1 is SGHRS and CDR2 is YFSETQ. The CDR3 length is 13 residues. V lost 8 bases and J 0 bases, leaving 9 bases between the germline ends. The CDR3 coding sequence is TGCGCCAGTCGAGTGGGCTCTGGAAACACCATATATTTT. This translates into CASRVGSGNTIYF.

This clonotype was detected once. A much more abundant neighbour one base away suggests this may be a read error. The gene calls are TRBV29-1 and TRBJ2-7; TRBD2 matches 7 bases. The CDR3 length is 12 residues. Germline V CDR1 and CDR2: SQVTM, ANQGSEA. The J segment lost 5 bases and the V segment lost 4 bases, leaving 5 bases of the junction unmatched. CDR3 residues: CSVVPSGHEQYF. The CDR3 DNA is TGCAGCGTTGTGCCTAGCGGTCACGAGCAGTACTTC.

This clonotype was picked up many times. The CDR3 sequence: CSVARESSYEQYF. The DNA for the CDR3 is TGCAGCGTTGCTAGGGAGAGCTCCTACGAGCAGTACTTC. The genes are TRBV29-1 and TRBJ2-7; weak D call: TRBD2 (5 bases). CDR3 length: 13 amino acids. Germline CDR1 and CDR2: SQVTM and ANQGSEA. The V gene lost 4 bases and the J gene lost 0 bases, with 10 bases spanning the gap.

J is TRBJ2-1 and V is TRBV30; 8 bases fit TRBD2. Per germline, CDR1 GTSNPN and CDR2 SVGIG (reference sequence). V shed 0 bases, J shed 6 bases, and the junction held 10 bases outside the gene matches. The CDR3 length is 16 residues. The CDR3 sequence is CAWSVGTSGLGNEQFF. The CDR3 DNA sequence: TGTGCCTGGAGTGTAGGAACTAGCGGACTTGGCAATGAGCAGTTCTTC.

The V and J genes are TRBV28 and TRBJ2-5; 11 nucleotides agree with TRBD2. V gave up 6 bases and J gave up 0 bases; unmatched junction bases: 9. Germline CDR1 reads MDHEN; CDR2 reads SYDVKM. The CDR3 covers 17 residues. In nucleotides, the CDR3 is TGTGCCAGCAGAGAACTAGCGGGAGTAGGGTACCAAGAGACCCAGTACTTC. Amino acid sequence: CASRELAGVGYQETQYF.

To note about this clonotype: It may be a read error: a sequence one base away is much more abundant. The V gene is TRBV28, the J gene TRBJ1-5; 9 positions match TRBD1. J was trimmed by 5 bases and V by 6 bases; bases with no gene match: 2. Germline lookup yields CDR1 MDHEN and CDR2 SYDVKM. The length of the CDR3 is 13 residues. CDR3 protein: CASRRTGDQPQHF. The CDR3 region has the DNA TGTGCCAGCAGACGGACAGGGGATCAGCCCCAGCATTTT.

This clonotype was observed once. No conserved phenylalanine or tryptophan is present at the end of the CDR3, so a read error is the likely explanation. The DNA is left out, because the CDR3 cannot be placed on it with certainty; the CDR3 is given as TCRdb lists it. The chain combines TRBV12-3 or TRBV12-4 with TRBJ2-7. The CDR3 has 15 amino acids, counting both end residues. The CDR3 loop is CASSLALNGRSTEYY.

Comments on this clonotype: A much larger clone differs from this one at a single base, so this may be a read error. Given the absence of the conserved phenylalanine or tryptophan at the CDR3 end, a read error is likely. This chain connects TRBV6-1 to TRBJ2-2, with a possible D match to TRBD2 (5 bases). V lost 4 bases and J 7 bases, leaving 13 bases between the germline ends. The CDR3 consists of 14 residues. Germline lookup yields CDR1 MNHNS and CDR2 SASEGT. The CDR3 here is CASSVGASGGELFL. In DNA form, the CDR3 reads TGTGCCAGCAGTGTGGGAGCGTCGGGCGGGGAGCTGTTTCTT.

Ten or more counts support this clonotype. V usage is TRBV11-2 and J usage is TRBJ2-7; D unresolved. Trimming left V 5 bases short and J 3 bases short, with 14 bases between. The CDR3 is made up of 14 amino acids. Germline assignment: CDR1 SGHAT and CDR2 FQNNGV. CDR3 amino acids: CASSPMWSGYEQYF. The CDR3 DNA sequence: TGTGCCAGCAGCCCCATGTGGTCGGGCTACGAGCAGTACTTC. Full variable domain (outside the CDR3, taken from reference TRBV11-2 and TRBJ2-7): EAGVAQSPRYKIIEKRQSVAFWCNPISGHATLYWYQQILGQGPKLLIQFQNNGVVDDSQLPKDRFSAERLKGVDSTLKIQPAKLEDSAVYLCASSPMWSGYEQYFGPGTRLTVT.

The chain is built from TRBV13 and TRBJ2-5; TRBD1 matches at 7 bases. V gave up 6 bases and J gave up 4 bases; unmatched junction bases: 5. Germline assignment: CDR1 PRHDT and CDR2 FYEKMQ (reference sequence). The CDR3 extends over 13 amino acids. The CDR3 protein is CASSKTGRETQYF. The CDR3 DNA follows: TGTGCCAGCAGTAAGACAGGGAGAGAGACCCAGTACTTC.

This clonotype was detected only a few times. The chain uses TRBV7-8 and TRBJ1-5; possibly TRBD1 for D (6 bases). V dropped 5 bases and J dropped 6 bases, with 17 bases sitting between them. This CDR3 has 15 amino acids. Germline assignment: CDR1 SGHVS and CDR2 FQNEAQ. The CDR3 coding sequence is TGTGCCAGCAGCCCGGTGGTGTCAGGGGTTCAGCCCCAGCATTTT. As protein: CASSPVVSGVQPQHF. Supplemented by reference TRBV7-8 and TRBJ1-5, the full variable domain reads GAGVSQSPRYKVAKRGQDVALRCDPISGHVSLFWYQQALGQGPEFLTYFQNEAQLDKSGLPSDRFFAERPEGSVSTLKIQRTQQEDSAVYLCASSPVVSGVQPQHFGDGTRLSIL.